The rows below give T cell receptor beta chains drawn from one sample of a study of blood T cell repertoires in COVID-19. TCRdb keeps only in-frame clones here, not all; method: immunoSEQ multiplex PCR. Of 100,000 to 150,000 clones detected, roughly four fifths appear once; the ten largest clones hold 17%. The source material was peripheral blood. These receptors all stem from a man between 25 and 39 years old with COVID-19, enrolled during active disease. Both conserved end residues are part of each CDR3. Each record gives: D gene, clone size, J gene, V gene, CDR3 DNA, CDR3 protein. The D gene is left open where the match is weak. Size is omitted from some rows. Given values are once, few, many or a class for expanded clones.

TRBD2 | NA | TRBJ2-7 | TRBV10-2 | TGCGCCAGTACCGCTAGCGGGGAGACCTACGAGCAGTACTTC | CASTASGETYEQYF
NA | NA | TRBJ1-5 | TRBV19 | TGTGCCAGTAGCGGGGGGGGTGGCAATCAGCCCCAGCATTTT | CASSGGGGNQPQHF
NA | NA | TRBJ2-1 | TRBV11-3 | TGTGCCAGCAGCTTACCAGGGGCAAACTACAATGAGCAGTTCTTC | CASSLPGANYNEQFF
NA | NA | TRBJ2-7 | TRBV10-3 | TGTGCCACCGAAGGGGAATACCGGTCCTACGAGCAGTACTTC | CATEGEYRSYEQYF
NA | NA | TRBJ1-3 | TRBV5-6 | TGTGCCAGCAGCTTAGGGGTCTCCTCTGGAAACACCATATATTTT | CASSLGVSSGNTIYF
TRBD1 | NA | TRBJ2-3 | TRBV24-1 | TGTGCCACCAGTGACCCCGGACAGGGGTCTATCACAGATACGCAGTATTTT | CATSDPGQGSITDTQYF
NA | NA | TRBJ2-7 | TRBV27 | TGTGCCAGCAGTTTAGGGGGGACAGCCTACGAGCAGTACTTC | CASSLGGTAYEQYF
NA | NA | TRBJ2-3 | TRBV29-1 | TGCAGCGTTGAAGATCAAGGAGGGAGTACGCAGTATTTT | CSVEDQGGSTQYF
TRBD1 | NA | TRBJ1-2 | TRBV9 | TGTGCCAGCAGCGGCCCTGACAGGGGGCTACACTATGGCTACACCTTC | CASSGPDRGLHYGYTF
TRBD1 | once | TRBJ1-6 | TRBV30 | TGTGCCTGGAGTCCCCGGGACAGCTTCAATTCACCCCTCCACTTT | CAWSPRDSFNSPLHF
TRBD1 | NA | TRBJ1-2 | TRBV7-8 | TGTGCCAGCAGCCTGGGACAGGTTTATGGCTACACCTTC | CASSLGQVYGYTF
NA | NA | TRBJ1-6 | TRBV7-9 | TGTGCCAGCAGCTCGGACCTCCGGGGTTCACCCCTCCACTTT | CASSSDLRGSPLHF
TRBD2 | NA | TRBJ2-3 | TRBV25-1 | TGTGCCAGCAGTCCTCTAGCGGGAGACGTAGATACGCAGTATTTT | CASSPLAGDVDTQYF
NA | NA | TRBJ1-1 | TRBV4-1 | TGCGCCAGCAGCCTAGCACCGACAGGGAACACTGAAGCTTTCTTT | CASSLAPTGNTEAFF
NA | once | TRBJ1-2 | TRBV4-3 | TGCGCCAGCAGCCCCTCAAGCGGGGGCAGTCATGGCTACACCTTC | CASSPSSGGSHGYTF
NA | once | TRBJ1-6 | TRBV16 | TGTGCCAGCAGCCATTCAGGGATCTATAATTCACCCCTCCACTTT | CASSHSGIYNSPLHF
NA | NA | TRBJ2-2 | TRBV6-4 | TGTGCCAGCAGTGATTCGGGGGAGGCGTCCGGGGAGCTGTTTTTT | CASSDSGEASGELFF
TRBD1 | NA | TRBJ1-1 | TRBV6-2/TRBV6-3 | TGTGCCAGCAGTTACTTTACCGGGACAGGGGGTTTCGTTGAAGCTTTCTTT | CASSYFTGTGGFVEAFF
NA | NA | TRBJ1-1 | TRBV5-6 | TGTGCCAGCAGCTTTCCCTTGAACACTGAAGCTTTCTTT | CASSFPLNTEAFF
NA | few | TRBJ1-6 | TRBV27 | TGTGCCAGCAGCCATCAGGACATCGGCGATAATTCACCCCTCCACTTT | CASSHQDIGDNSPLHF
NA | NA | TRBJ1-5 | TRBV6-5 | TGTGCCAGCAGGGTGACAGACAATCAGCCCCAGCATTTT | CASRVTDNQPQHF
TRBD1 | NA | TRBJ1-1 | TRBV7-9 | TGTGCCAGCAGCCCCGGACAGGGTATGAACACTGAAGCTTTCTTT | CASSPGQGMNTEAFF
NA | once | TRBJ1-5 | TRBV28 | TGTGCCAGCAGGCTCAAGGGGTTTAGCAATCAGCCCCAGCATTTT | CASRLKGFSNQPQHF
TRBD1 | once | TRBJ2-1 | TRBV18 | TGTGCCAGCTCACCGGGACAGGACAATGAGCAGTTCTTC | CASSPGQDNEQFF
NA | NA | TRBJ2-1 | TRBV28 | TGTGCCAGCAATCCCAGAGGGTCAGATGAGCAGTTCTTC | CASNPRGSDEQFF
NA | NA | TRBJ2-3 | TRBV4-2 | TGTGCCAGCAGCCAAGGTAGACAGGCAAGTTCAGATACGCAGTATTTT | CASSQGRQASSDTQYF
NA | NA | TRBJ2-1 | TRBV6-2/TRBV6-3 | TGTGCCAGCAGTCCCCACACAGGGTACAATGAGCAGTTCTTC | CASSPHTGYNEQFF
NA | NA | TRBJ1-3 | TRBV3-1/TRBV3-2 | TGTGCCAGCAGCCAGCCGGACAGTTACTCTGGAAACACCATATATTTT | CASSQPDSYSGNTIYF
TRBD1 | NA | TRBJ1-3 | TRBV6-5 | TGTGCCAGCATGACAGGGAGCTCTGGAAACACCATATATTTT | CASMTGSSGNTIYF
NA | once | TRBJ1-5 | TRBV27 | TGTGCCAGCAGTCCCCCTAATAGGCCCCAGCATTTT | CASSPPNRPQHF
NA | NA | TRBJ2-5 | TRBV11-3 | TGTGCCAGCAGCACCGAGGAGACCCAGTACTTC | CASSTEETQYF
TRBD1 | NA | TRBJ2-3 | TRBV5-1 | TGCGCCAGCAGCTTGGTGCGGACAGGGAACACAGATACGCAGTATTTT | CASSLVRTGNTDTQYF
TRBD1 | NA | TRBJ2-5 | TRBV7-2 | TGTGCCAGCAGCCCCCGACAGGGGGCGGGAGAGACCCAGTACTTC | CASSPRQGAGETQYF
NA | NA | TRBJ1-1 | TRBV28 | TGTGCCAGCACAACCCCTACAGGGAGTACTGAAGCTTTCTTT | CASTTPTGSTEAFF
NA | NA | TRBJ2-3 | TRBV3-1/TRBV3-2 | TGTGCCAGCAGCCAAGGGGGCAGTGTTGATACGCAGTATTTT | CASSQGGSVDTQYF